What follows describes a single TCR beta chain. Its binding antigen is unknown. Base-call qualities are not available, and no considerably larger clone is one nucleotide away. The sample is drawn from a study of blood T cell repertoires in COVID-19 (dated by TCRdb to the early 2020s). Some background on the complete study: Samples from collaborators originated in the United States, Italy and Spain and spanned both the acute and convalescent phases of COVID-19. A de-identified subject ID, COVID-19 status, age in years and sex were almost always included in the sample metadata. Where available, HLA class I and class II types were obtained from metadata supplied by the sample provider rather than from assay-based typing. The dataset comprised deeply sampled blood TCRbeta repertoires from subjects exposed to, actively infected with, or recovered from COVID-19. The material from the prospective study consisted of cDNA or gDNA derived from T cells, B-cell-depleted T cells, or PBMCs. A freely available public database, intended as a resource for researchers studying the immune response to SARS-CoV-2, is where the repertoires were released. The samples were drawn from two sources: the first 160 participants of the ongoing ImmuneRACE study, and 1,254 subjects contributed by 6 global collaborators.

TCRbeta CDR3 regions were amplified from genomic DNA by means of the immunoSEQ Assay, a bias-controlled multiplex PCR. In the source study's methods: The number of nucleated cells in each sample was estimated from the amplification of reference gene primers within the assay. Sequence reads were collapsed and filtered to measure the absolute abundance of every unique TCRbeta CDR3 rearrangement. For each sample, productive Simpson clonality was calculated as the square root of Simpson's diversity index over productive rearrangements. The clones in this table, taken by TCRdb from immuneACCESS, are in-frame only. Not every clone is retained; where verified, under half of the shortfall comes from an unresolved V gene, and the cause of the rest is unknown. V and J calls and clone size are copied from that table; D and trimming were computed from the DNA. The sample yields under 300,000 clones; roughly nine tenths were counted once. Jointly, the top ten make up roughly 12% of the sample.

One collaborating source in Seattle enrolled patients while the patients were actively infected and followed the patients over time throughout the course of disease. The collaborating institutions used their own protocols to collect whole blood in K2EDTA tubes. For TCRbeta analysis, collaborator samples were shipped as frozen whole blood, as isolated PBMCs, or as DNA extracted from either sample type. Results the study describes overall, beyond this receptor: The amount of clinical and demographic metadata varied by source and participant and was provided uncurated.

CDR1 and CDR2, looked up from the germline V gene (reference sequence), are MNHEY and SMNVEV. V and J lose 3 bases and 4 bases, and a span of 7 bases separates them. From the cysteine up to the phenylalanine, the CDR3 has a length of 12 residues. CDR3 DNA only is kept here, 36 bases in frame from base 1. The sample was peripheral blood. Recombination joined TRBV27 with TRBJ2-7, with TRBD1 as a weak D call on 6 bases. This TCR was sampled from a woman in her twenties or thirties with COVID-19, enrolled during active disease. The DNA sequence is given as TGTGCCAGCAGTTTCCAGGGGTACGAGCAGTACTTC. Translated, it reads CASSFQGYEQYF.